The source of this T cell receptor beta chain is a study of Graves' ophthalmopathy and Graves' hyperthyroidism. The table lists this clonotype with a few counts. It may be a read error: a sequence one base away is much more abundant. Researchers took RNA transcripts and amplified TCR beta CDR3 regions from them. HTBI primers were employed in first-round RT-PCR, then a second-round multiplex PCR followed. TCRdb redid the calling of the multiplex PCR reads with MiXCR, one entry per CDR3 protein. This table has some 380,000 distinct CDR3 sequences, 15% appearing once. Trimming removed 4 bases from V and 5 bases from J, with 14 bases in between. The CDR3 contains 14 residues. CDR1 and CDR2 from the germline V gene are SNHLY and FYNNEI.

The specimen sequenced was peripheral blood. The chain uses TRBV2 and TRBJ1-1, with D possibly being TRBD1 (5 bases). This TCR was recovered from a woman between 18 and 30 years old with stable Graves' hyperthyroidism. The DNA for the CDR3 is TGTGCCAGCAGTGGGGGCAGGGTACGGACTGAAGCTTTCTTT. Translated, it gives CASSGGRVRTEAFF.